The following is a T cell receptor beta chain sequence with its context. What it binds is not known. The V end lost 1 base, the J end lost 0 bases, and 7 bases lay between the germline ends. Germline V gene sequence: CDR1 SGHNT, CDR2 YYREEE (reference sequence). CDR3 size: 14 residues. The data were obtained in a study of beta chain features in type 1 diabetes. Overall study findings and caveats: A definitive answer on HLA type influencing TCRB rearrangement was not reached here.

Every donor had blood drawn once into heparin, roughly 110 mL on average. A CD45RO/CCR7/CD25/CD127/CD95/CD27 panel sorted naive, central memory, regulatory and stem cell-like memory CD4+ cells. The authors reverse transcribed all of the isolated RNA, so sequencing captured expressed TCRB transcripts. Data came from immunoSEQ multiplex PCR; TCRdb stores just in-frame clones and leaves some out. The sample includes some 400,000 clones, around 16% seen only once; the top ten take about 0.019%. The material sequenced was naive CD4+ T cells from blood. The clonotype was recovered from a woman under 30 in good health. The V call is TRBV5-4, the J call TRBJ1-1; no clear D. The CDR3 sequence is CASSLRELNTEAFF. As DNA, the CDR3 is TGTGCCAGCAGCTTGCGAGAACTGAACACTGAAGCTTTCTTT. Filled out from reference TRBV5-4 and TRBJ1-1, the complete variable domain reads ETGVTQSPTHLIKTRGQQVTLRCSSQSGHNTVSWYQQALGQGPQFIFQYYREEENGRGNFPPRFSGLQFPNYSSELNVNALELDDSALYLCASSLRELNTEAFFGQGTRLTVV.